This T cell receptor beta chain was identified during a study of technical replicates of blood from four donors. Libraries were prepared by immunoSEQ multiplex PCR; TCRdb keeps only in-frame clonotypes and omits some of them. This sample has around 63,000 clones, with about 98% found just once. The specimen sequenced was T cells isolated from PBMCs. This receptor was identified in a human donor in good health.

The CDR3 reads CASSLSVQEETQYF. The CDR3 nucleotides read TGCGCCAGCAGTCTGTCCGTTCAGGAAGAGACCCAGTACTTC. This sequence joins TRBV5-1 and TRBJ2-5; D is undetermined. The length of the CDR3 is 14 residues. Between the trimmed V and J ends, which lost 5 bases and 3 bases, there was a span of 14 bases. From germline, CDR1 is SGHRS and CDR2 YFSETQ.